One sample yielded the 8 T cell receptor beta chains listed below, sequenced in a study of beta chain features in type 1 diabetes. cDNA synthesis used the whole RNA isolate, giving expressed TCRB sequences. Assay: immunoSEQ multiplex PCR; the TCRdb copy retains only in-frame clones and omits some. Here the sample spans about 130,000 clones, about a tenth being singletons. Material: central memory CD4+ T cells from blood. The source of these receptors is a young man in good health.

The chain has TRBV7-3 and TRBJ1-6, with 7 positions matching TRBD1. The V segment lost 0 bases and the J segment 9 bases; nucleotides outside the gene matches: 5. The CDR3 has 15 residues. Germline CDR1 reads SGHTA; CDR2 reads FQGTGA. CDR3 region: CASSLTLDRSSPLHF. CDR3 in DNA: TGTGCCAGCAGCTTAACGTTGGACAGGAGTTCACCCCTCCACTTT.

This chain links TRBV7-9 with TRBJ1-2; 8 bases align to TRBD1. The J segment lost 1 base and the V segment lost 8 bases, leaving 3 bases of the junction unmatched. The germline V gene has CDR1 SEHNR and CDR2 FQNEAQ (reference sequence). The CDR3 totals 13 residues. The CDR3 DNA is TGTGCCAGCGGAACAGGGGGTAACTATGGCTACACCTTC. Translating gives CASGTGGNYGYTF.

The genes are TRBV11-2 and TRBJ2-3, with TRBD1 matching over 7 bases. Germline V gene lookup returns CDR1 SGHAT and CDR2 FQNNGV. V lost 0 bases, J lost 0 bases, and 6 bases stayed unmatched. The CDR3 has 17 residues. In DNA form, the CDR3 reads TGTGCCAGCAGCTTAGATCCTCCAGGGGGAAGCACAGATACGCAGTATTTT. Translating it yields CASSLDPPGGSTDTQYF.

This clone came up a few times. The rearrangement links TRBV27 to TRBJ2-1, with 8 bases that match TRBD2. Germline CDR1 reads MNHEY; CDR2 reads SMNVEV (reference sequence). The trim removed 2 bases at V and 2 bases at J, leaving 8 bases unmatched. CDR3 size: 17 residues. This chain's CDR3 is CASSLRAGGSTYNEQFF. The CDR3 nucleotides read TGTGCCAGCAGTTTACGGGCGGGGGGCAGCACCTACAATGAGCAGTTCTTC.

This clone has at least ten counts. Different DNA sequences within this sample yield the same CDR3. The V call is TRBV30, the J call TRBJ1-2; D is possibly TRBD1 (6 bases). The CDR3 has 11 amino acids. CDR1 GTSNPN and CDR2 SVGIG come from the germline V gene (reference sequence). Deletions cut 2 bases from V and 5 bases from J, with 6 bases between. In DNA form, the CDR3 reads TGTGCCTGGAGTACAGGGTATGGCTACACCTTC. It yields the protein CAWSTGYGYTF.

The chain links TRBV7-2 to TRBJ2-5; a weak D match, TRBD2 (5 bases). CDR3 length: 14 residues. V lost 5 bases, J lost 1 base, and 11 bases lay in between. CDR1 and CDR2 from the germline V gene are SGHTA and FQGNSA. The CDR3 is CASSPGLAQETQYF. The CDR3 nucleotides read TGTGCCAGCAGCCCCGGACTGGCCCAAGAGACCCAGTACTTC.

This clone was observed a handful of times. The rearrangement uses TRBV19 and TRBJ2-6; D is perhaps TRBD1 (6 bases). Trimming stripped 2 bases from V and 0 bases from J, with 17 bases between. CDR1 LNHDA and CDR2 SQIVND come from the germline V gene (reference sequence). The CDR3 length is 19 residues. The CDR3 is CASSIMTGSLSSGANVLTF. CDR3 coding DNA: TGTGCCAGTAGTATAATGACAGGAAGTCTGAGCTCTGGGGCCAACGTCCTGACTTTC.

This clone was observed a few times. The chain has TRBV5-1 and TRBJ2-2, with 10 bases identical to TRBD2. The germline gives CDR1 SGHRS, CDR2 YFSETQ. V shed 3 bases and J 7 bases; nucleotides not matched to a gene: 6. This CDR3 has 15 amino acids. CDR3 loop: CASSYLAGADGELFF. For the CDR3, the DNA is TGCGCCAGCAGCTATCTAGCGGGGGCTGACGGGGAGCTGTTTTTT.